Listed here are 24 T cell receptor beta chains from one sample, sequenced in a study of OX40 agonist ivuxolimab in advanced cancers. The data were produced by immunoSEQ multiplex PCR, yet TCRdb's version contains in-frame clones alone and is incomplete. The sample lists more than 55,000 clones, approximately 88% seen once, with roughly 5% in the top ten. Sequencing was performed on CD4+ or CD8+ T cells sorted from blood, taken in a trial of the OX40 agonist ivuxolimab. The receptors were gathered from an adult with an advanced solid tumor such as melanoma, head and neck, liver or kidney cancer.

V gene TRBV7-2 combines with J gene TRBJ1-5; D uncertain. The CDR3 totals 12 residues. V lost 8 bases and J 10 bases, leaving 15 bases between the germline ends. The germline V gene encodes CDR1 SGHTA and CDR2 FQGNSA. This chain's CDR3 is CASGTGAGPQHF. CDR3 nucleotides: TGTGCCAGCGGAACCGGCGCTGGACCCCAGCATTTT.

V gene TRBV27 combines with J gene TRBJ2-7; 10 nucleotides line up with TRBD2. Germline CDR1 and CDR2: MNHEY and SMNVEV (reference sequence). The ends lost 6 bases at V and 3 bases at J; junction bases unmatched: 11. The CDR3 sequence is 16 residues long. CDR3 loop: CASRVASGSQSYEQYF. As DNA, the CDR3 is TGTGCCAGCAGGGTGGCTAGCGGGAGTCAGAGCTACGAGCAGTACTTC.

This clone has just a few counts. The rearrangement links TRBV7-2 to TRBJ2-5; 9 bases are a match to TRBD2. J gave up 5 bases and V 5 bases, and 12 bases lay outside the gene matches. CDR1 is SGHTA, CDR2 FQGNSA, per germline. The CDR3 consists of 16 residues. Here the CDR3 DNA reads TGTGCCAGCAGCGGTCCTAGCGGGACCCCCGGGGAGACCCAGTACTTC. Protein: CASSGPSGTPGETQYF.

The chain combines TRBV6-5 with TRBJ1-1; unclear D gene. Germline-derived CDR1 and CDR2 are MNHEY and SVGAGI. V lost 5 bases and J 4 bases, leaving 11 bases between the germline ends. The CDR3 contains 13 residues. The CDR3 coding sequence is TGTGCCAGCAGTATCTCGGAAGGCACTGAAGCTTTCTTT. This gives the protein CASSISEGTEAFF.

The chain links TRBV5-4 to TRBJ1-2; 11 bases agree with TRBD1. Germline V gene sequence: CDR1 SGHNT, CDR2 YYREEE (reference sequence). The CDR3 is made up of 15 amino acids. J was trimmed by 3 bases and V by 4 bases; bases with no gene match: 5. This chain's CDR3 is CASSLRTGGDYGYTF. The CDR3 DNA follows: TGTGCCAGCAGCCTCCGGACAGGGGGCGACTATGGCTACACCTTC. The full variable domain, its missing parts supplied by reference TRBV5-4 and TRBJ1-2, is ETGVTQSPTHLIKTRGQQVTLRCSSQSGHNTVSWYQQALGQGPQFIFQYYREEENGRGNFPPRFSGLQFPNYSSELNVNALELDDSALYLCASSLRTGGDYGYTFGSGTRLTVV.

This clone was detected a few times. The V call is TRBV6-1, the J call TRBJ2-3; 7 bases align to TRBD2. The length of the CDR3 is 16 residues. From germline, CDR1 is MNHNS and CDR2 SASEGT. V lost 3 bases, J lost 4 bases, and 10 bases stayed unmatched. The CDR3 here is CASSERSGVSPDTQYF. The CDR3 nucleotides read TGTGCCAGCAGTGAGAGAAGCGGGGTTTCCCCAGATACGCAGTATTTT.

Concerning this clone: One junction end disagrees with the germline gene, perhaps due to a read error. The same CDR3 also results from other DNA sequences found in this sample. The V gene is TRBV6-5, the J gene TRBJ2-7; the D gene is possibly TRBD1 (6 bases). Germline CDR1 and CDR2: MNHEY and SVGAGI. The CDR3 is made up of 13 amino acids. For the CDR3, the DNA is TGCGCCAGCGCCCGGGCAGGGGATTACGAGCAGTACTTC. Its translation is CASARAGDYEQYF.

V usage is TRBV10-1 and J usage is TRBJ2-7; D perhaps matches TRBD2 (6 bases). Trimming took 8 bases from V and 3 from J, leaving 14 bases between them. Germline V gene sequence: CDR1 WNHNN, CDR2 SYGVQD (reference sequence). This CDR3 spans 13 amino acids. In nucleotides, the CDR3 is TGCGCCAGCGTACCGGGACTCCTCTACGAGCAGTACTTC. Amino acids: CASVPGLLYEQYF.

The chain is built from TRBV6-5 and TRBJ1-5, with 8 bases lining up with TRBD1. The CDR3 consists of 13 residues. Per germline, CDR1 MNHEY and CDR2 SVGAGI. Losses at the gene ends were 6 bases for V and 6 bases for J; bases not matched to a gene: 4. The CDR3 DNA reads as TGTGCCAGCAGCGACAGGGGAGGTCAGCCCCAGCATTTT. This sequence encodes CASSDRGGQPQHF.

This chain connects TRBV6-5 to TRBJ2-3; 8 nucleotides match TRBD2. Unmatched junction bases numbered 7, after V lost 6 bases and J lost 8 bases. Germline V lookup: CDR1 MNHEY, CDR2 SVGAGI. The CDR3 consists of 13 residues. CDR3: CASRRDTSGTQYF. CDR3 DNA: TGTGCCAGCAGGCGGGATACTAGCGGTACGCAGTATTTT.

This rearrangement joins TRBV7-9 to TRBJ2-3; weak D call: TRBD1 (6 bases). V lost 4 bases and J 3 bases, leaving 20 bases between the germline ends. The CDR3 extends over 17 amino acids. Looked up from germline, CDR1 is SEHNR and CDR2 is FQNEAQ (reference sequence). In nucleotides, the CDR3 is TGTGCCAGCAGCTCAAATATAGGGGGTCGTTGGACAGATACGCAGTATTTT. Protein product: CASSSNIGGRWTDTQYF.

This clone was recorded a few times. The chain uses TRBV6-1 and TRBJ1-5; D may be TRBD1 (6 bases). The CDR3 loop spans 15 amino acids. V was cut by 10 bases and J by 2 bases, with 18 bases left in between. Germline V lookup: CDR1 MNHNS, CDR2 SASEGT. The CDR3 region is CATLKQRQGNQPQHF. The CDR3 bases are TGTGCCACACTAAAGCAAAGACAGGGCAATCAGCCCCAGCATTTT.

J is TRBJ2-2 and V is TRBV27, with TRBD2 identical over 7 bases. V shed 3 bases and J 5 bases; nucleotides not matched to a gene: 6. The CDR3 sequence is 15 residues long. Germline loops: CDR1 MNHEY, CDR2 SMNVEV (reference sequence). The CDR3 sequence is CASSFAGVGTGELFF. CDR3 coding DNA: TGTGCCAGCAGTTTTGCGGGAGTGGGTACCGGGGAGCTGTTTTTT.

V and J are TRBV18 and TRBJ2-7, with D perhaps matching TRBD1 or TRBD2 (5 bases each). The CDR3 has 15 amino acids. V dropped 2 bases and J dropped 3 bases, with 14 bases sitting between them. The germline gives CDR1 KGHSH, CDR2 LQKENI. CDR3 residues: CASSPGGAVSYEQYF. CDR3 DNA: TGTGCCAGCTCACCAGGGGGAGCAGTGAGCTACGAGCAGTACTTC.

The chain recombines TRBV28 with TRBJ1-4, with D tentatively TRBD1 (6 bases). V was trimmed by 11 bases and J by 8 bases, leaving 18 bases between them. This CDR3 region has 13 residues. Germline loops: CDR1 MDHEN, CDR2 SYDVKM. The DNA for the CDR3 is TGTGCCGGGGGGGCGGGAATGACGGAAAAACTGTTTTTT. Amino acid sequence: CAGGAGMTEKLFF. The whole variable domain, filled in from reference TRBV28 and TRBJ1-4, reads DVKVTQSSRYLVKRTGEKVFLECVQDMDHENMFWYRQDPGLGLRLIYFSYDVKMKEKGDIPEGYSVSREKKERFSLILESASTNQTSMYLCAGGAGMTEKLFFGSGTQLSVL.

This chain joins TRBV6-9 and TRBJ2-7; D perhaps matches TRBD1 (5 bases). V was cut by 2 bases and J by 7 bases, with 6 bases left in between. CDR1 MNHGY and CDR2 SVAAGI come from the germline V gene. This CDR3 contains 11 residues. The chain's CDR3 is CASSYKGEQYF. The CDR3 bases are TGTGCCAGCAGTTATAAGGGGGAGCAGTACTTC.

The CDR3 DNA is TGTGCCAGCTCACCGGCCAGAATCTACGAGCAGTACTTC. Translating it yields CASSPARIYEQYF. J is TRBJ2-7 and V is TRBV18, with no clear D. The CDR3 sequence is 13 residues long. Germline V gene lookup returns CDR1 KGHSH and CDR2 LQKENI. Trimming took off 3 bases at V and 3 bases at J, with 9 bases between the two ends. The variable domain in full, completed from reference TRBV18 and TRBJ2-7, reads NAGVMQNPRHLVRRRGQEARLRCSPMKGHSHVYWYRQLPEEGLKFMVYLQKENIIDESGMPKERFSAEFPKEGPSILRIQQVVRGDSAAYFCASSPARIYEQYFGPGTRLTVT.

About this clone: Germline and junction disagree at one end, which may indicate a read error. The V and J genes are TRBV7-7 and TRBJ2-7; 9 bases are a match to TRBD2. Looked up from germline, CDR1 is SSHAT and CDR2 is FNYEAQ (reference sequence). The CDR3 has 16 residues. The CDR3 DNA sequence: TGTGCTAGCAGCCCCTCTCCTAGCGGGGTAACCTACGAGCAGTACTTC. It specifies CASSPSPSGVTYEQYF. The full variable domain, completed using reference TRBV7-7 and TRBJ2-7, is GAGVSQSPRYKVTKRGQDVTLRCDPISSHATLYWYQQALGQGPEFLTYFNYEAQPDKSGLPSDRFSAERPEGSISTLTIQRTEQRDSAMYRCASSPSPSGVTYEQYFGPGTRLTVT.

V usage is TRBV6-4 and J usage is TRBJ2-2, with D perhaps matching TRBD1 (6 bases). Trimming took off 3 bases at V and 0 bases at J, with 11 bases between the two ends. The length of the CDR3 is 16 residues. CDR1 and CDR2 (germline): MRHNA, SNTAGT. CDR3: CASSEKGGANTGELFF. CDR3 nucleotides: TGTGCCAGCAGTGAAAAAGGGGGAGCGAACACCGGGGAGCTGTTTTTT.

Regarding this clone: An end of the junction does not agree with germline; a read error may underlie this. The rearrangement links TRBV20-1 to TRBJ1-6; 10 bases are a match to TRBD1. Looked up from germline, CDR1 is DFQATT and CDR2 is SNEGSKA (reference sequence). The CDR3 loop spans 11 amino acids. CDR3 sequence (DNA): TGTGTGATTGACAGGGGGCTGGTCCTCCACTTT. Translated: CVIDRGLVLHF.

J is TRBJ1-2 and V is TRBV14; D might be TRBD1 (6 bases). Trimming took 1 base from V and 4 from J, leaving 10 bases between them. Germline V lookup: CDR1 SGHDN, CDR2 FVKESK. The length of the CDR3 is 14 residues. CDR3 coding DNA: TGTGCCAGCAGCCAAGGGGGGCGGTTCTATGGCTACACCTTC. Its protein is CASSQGGRFYGYTF.

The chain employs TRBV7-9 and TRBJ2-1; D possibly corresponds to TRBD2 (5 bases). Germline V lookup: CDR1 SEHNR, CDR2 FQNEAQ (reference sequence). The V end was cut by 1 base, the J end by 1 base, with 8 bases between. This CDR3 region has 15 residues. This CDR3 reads CASSLERISYNEQFF. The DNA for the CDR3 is TGTGCCAGCAGCTTAGAGCGGATATCCTACAATGAGCAGTTCTTC.

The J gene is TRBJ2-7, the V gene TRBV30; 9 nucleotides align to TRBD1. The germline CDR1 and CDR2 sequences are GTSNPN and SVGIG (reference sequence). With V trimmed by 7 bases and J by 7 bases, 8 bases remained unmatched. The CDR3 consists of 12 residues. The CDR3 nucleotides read TGTGCCTTATACAGGGGGCCGAGAGAGCAGTACTTC. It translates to CALYRGPREQYF.

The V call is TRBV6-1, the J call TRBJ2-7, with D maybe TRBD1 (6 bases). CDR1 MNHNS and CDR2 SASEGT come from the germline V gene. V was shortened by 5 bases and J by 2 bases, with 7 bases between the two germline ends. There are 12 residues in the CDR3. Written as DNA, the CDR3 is TGTGCCAGCAGTCCAGGGGCCTACGAGCAGTACTTC. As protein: CASSPGAYEQYF.